Listed here is a single TCR beta chain. What it binds is unknown. The data are from a study of T cell responses to AZD1222 COVID-19 vaccine. Per germline, CDR1 MNHEY and CDR2 SVGAGI. The CDR3 runs to 14 residues. The ends were cut back, 6 bases at V and 2 bases at J, with 13 bases in the middle. Data came from immunoSEQ multiplex PCR; TCRdb stores just in-frame clones and leaves some out. Of 130,000 to 150,000 clones in the sample, 75% to 90% were seen once. Points from the study as a whole: The donors showed a predominance of white British ancestry and of females, with possible underestimation of clonal diversity. Mapped onto spike, vaccine-associated CD4 TCRs spanned it and were dominant at 160-218 and 743-854.

The source was peripheral blood, collected on day 0 of AZD1222 vaccination. The chain uses TRBV6-5 and TRBJ1-1, with D possibly matching TRBD1 (5 bases). This clonotype was obtained from an adult in good health. The CDR3 region is CASRALTGNTEAFF. CDR3 nucleotides: TGTGCCAGCAGAGCCCTTACAGGAAACACTGAAGCTTTCTTT.